These T cell receptor beta chains were read from a single sample in a study of cytomegalovirus exposure and HLA in healthy donors. Measured with immunoSEQ multiplex PCR; TCRdb has only the in-frame clones, and not every one. The sample yields 130,000 or so clones, about three quarters seen once. Specimen: PBMCs. These receptors were collected from a man aged 40-49 years in good health and CMV-seropositive. Each CDR3 is given with its conserved first and last residue. Fields, in order: D gene, clone size, V gene, J gene, CDR3 DNA, CDR3 protein. The D gene is left open where the match is weak. Clone size is stated in some rows and not others, as once, few, many or a class when expanded.

D gene: .; clone size: .; V gene: TRBV27; J gene: TRBJ2-7; CDR3 DNA: TGTGCCAGCGCCGAGCCCCCCTACGAGCAGTACTTC; CDR3 protein: CASAEPPYEQYF
D gene: TRBD1; clone size: .; V gene: TRBV28; J gene: TRBJ1-1; CDR3 DNA: TGTGCCAGCAGTTTCCCGGGACAGGTAAACGCTGAAGCTTTCTTT; CDR3 protein: CASSFPGQVNAEAFF
D gene: .; clone size: .; V gene: TRBV5-1; J gene: TRBJ2-5; CDR3 DNA: TGCGCCAGCACCCCCAGTCTCCAAGAGACCCAGTACTTC; CDR3 protein: CASTPSLQETQYF
D gene: TRBD1; clone size: few; V gene: TRBV14; J gene: TRBJ1-4; CDR3 DNA: TGTGCCAGCAGCCTATACGGAAGGGGGCGAGACGAAAAACTGTTTTTT; CDR3 protein: CASSLYGRGRDEKLFF
D gene: TRBD1; clone size: few; V gene: TRBV27; J gene: TRBJ2-7; CDR3 DNA: TGTGCCAGCAGTTTAGGTTGGGGACAGGGTTATTCCTACGAGCAGTACTTC; CDR3 protein: CASSLGWGQGYSYEQYF
D gene: .; clone size: .; V gene: TRBV19; J gene: TRBJ2-1; CDR3 DNA: TGTGCCAGCCGCAACACCCTCCTTTACAATGAGCAGTTCTTC; CDR3 protein: CASRNTLLYNEQFF
D gene: .; clone size: once; V gene: TRBV27; J gene: TRBJ1-6; CDR3 DNA: TGTGCCAGCAGTTTATCGTGGAGCGAAGTACAGGGATCCCGTAATTCACCCCTCCACTTT; CDR3 protein: CASSLSWSEVQGSRNSPLHF
D gene: .; clone size: .; V gene: TRBV5-8; J gene: TRBJ2-2; CDR3 DNA: TGTGCCAGCAGCTCCAGGACCGGGGAGCTGTTTTTT; CDR3 protein: CASSSRTGELFF
D gene: TRBD2; clone size: .; V gene: TRBV10-3; J gene: TRBJ2-3; CDR3 DNA: TGTGCCACCGGACTAGCGGGGGCTCAAGATACGCAGTATTTT; CDR3 protein: CATGLAGAQDTQYF
D gene: TRBD2; clone size: .; V gene: TRBV5-1; J gene: TRBJ2-7; CDR3 DNA: TGCGCCAGCAGCCGGGGGGTGGACTACGAGCAGTACTTC; CDR3 protein: CASSRGVDYEQYF
D gene: .; clone size: .; V gene: TRBV28; J gene: TRBJ1-1; CDR3 DNA: TGTGCCAGCAGCCCCGTTGGTAACAATGCTTTCTTT; CDR3 protein: CASSPVGNNAFF
D gene: .; clone size: .; V gene: TRBV5-1; J gene: TRBJ1-1; CDR3 DNA: TGCGCCAGCAGGCCAGGGATAGTCGGCACTGAAGCTTTCTTT; CDR3 protein: CASRPGIVGTEAFF
D gene: .; clone size: .; V gene: TRBV30; J gene: TRBJ1-4; CDR3 DNA: TGTGCCTGGAGTGAGGGGCTAGGAGAAAAACTGTTTTTT; CDR3 protein: CAWSEGLGEKLFF
D gene: TRBD1; clone size: few; V gene: TRBV10-3; J gene: TRBJ1-1; CDR3 DNA: TGTGCCATCAGTGAGCGCGGACAGGGTGTCGCTGAAGCTTTCTTT; CDR3 protein: CAISERGQGVAEAFF
D gene: .; clone size: .; V gene: TRBV6-4; J gene: TRBJ1-5; CDR3 DNA: TGTGCCAGCAGTGACGTTCCCCCAGAGCCCCAGCATTTT; CDR3 protein: CASSDVPPEPQHF
D gene: TRBD2; clone size: few; V gene: TRBV5-4; J gene: TRBJ2-2; CDR3 DNA: TGTGCCAGCAGCCGGGGGGGGGCCTCCGGGGAGCTGTTTTTT; CDR3 protein: CASSRGGASGELFF
D gene: .; clone size: few; V gene: TRBV5-1; J gene: TRBJ1-2; CDR3 DNA: TGCGCCAGCAGCTTGGCCAGGAGGGGGACTACCTTCTATGGCTACACCTTC; CDR3 protein: CASSLARRGTTFYGYTF
D gene: TRBD2; clone size: .; V gene: TRBV30; J gene: TRBJ2-3; CDR3 DNA: TGTGCCTGGAGTGTAGGACTAGCGGGAGGCCCAGATACGCAGTATTTT; CDR3 protein: CAWSVGLAGGPDTQYF
D gene: .; clone size: .; V gene: TRBV7-2; J gene: TRBJ2-3; CDR3 DNA: TGTGCCAGCAGCACCGCGGGTAGCACAGATACGCAGTATTTT; CDR3 protein: CASSTAGSTDTQYF
D gene: .; clone size: .; V gene: TRBV5-1; J gene: TRBJ2-7; CDR3 DNA: TGCGCCAGCAGCTTGGCCGCGAACGAGCAGTACTTC; CDR3 protein: CASSLAANEQYF
D gene: TRBD1; clone size: few; V gene: TRBV29-1; J gene: TRBJ1-2; CDR3 DNA: TGCAGCGTTGAACGGGCGGCAGGGGGGAACTATGGCTACACCTTC; CDR3 protein: CSVERAAGGNYGYTF
D gene: TRBD1; clone size: .; V gene: TRBV5-4; J gene: TRBJ2-1; CDR3 DNA: TGTGCCAGCAGCTTACCGGGACAGTCGTCGGTTGAGCAGTTCTTC; CDR3 protein: CASSLPGQSSVEQFF
D gene: .; clone size: once; V gene: TRBV28; J gene: TRBJ1-5; CDR3 DNA: TGTGCCAGCAGCCCACAACATCAGCCCCAGCATTTT; CDR3 protein: CASSPQHQPQHF
D gene: .; clone size: .; V gene: TRBV20-1; J gene: TRBJ2-7; CDR3 DNA: TGCAGTGCTACAAGGGGTAGCGAGCAGTACTTC; CDR3 protein: CSATRGSEQYF
D gene: .; clone size: .; V gene: TRBV19; J gene: TRBJ2-1; CDR3 DNA: TGTGCCAGTTTCGCGGAAAATGAGCAGTTCTTC; CDR3 protein: CASFAENEQFF
D gene: TRBD2; clone size: .; V gene: TRBV6-5; J gene: TRBJ2-7; CDR3 DNA: TGTGCCAGCAGCTTAGCGGGGGGGCTCTACGAGCAGTACTTC; CDR3 protein: CASSLAGGLYEQYF
D gene: .; clone size: once; V gene: TRBV5-8; J gene: TRBJ2-1; CDR3 DNA: TGTGCCAGCAGCAAAAACAGGAACTCCTACAATGAGCAGTTCTTC; CDR3 protein: CASSKNRNSYNEQFF
D gene: .; clone size: .; V gene: TRBV6-5; J gene: TRBJ1-1; CDR3 DNA: TGTGCCAGCCTCAGGGGCTCCATGAACACTGAAGCTTTCTTT; CDR3 protein: CASLRGSMNTEAFF
D gene: TRBD1; clone size: .; V gene: TRBV28; J gene: TRBJ2-2; CDR3 DNA: TGTGCCAGCACTACCTATGGGACAGGGAACACCGGGGAGCTGTTTTTT; CDR3 protein: CASTTYGTGNTGELFF
D gene: .; clone size: .; V gene: TRBV6-6; J gene: TRBJ2-4; CDR3 DNA: TGTGCCAGCAGAGACATTACAGGAAACATTCAGTACTTC; CDR3 protein: CASRDITGNIQYF
D gene: .; clone size: .; V gene: TRBV25-1; J gene: TRBJ2-5; CDR3 DNA: TGTGCCAGCAGTCGGACAGTGGGGCAAGAGACCCAGTACTTC; CDR3 protein: CASSRTVGQETQYF
D gene: TRBD1; clone size: .; V gene: TRBV30; J gene: TRBJ2-7; CDR3 DNA: TGTGCCTCACTCGGGACAGGGGCAGGAGAGCAGTACTTC; CDR3 protein: CASLGTGAGEQYF
D gene: TRBD2; clone size: .; V gene: TRBV5-1; J gene: TRBJ2-5; CDR3 DNA: TGCGCCAGCAGCTTGGCGGGAGGGATAGAGACCCAGTACTTC; CDR3 protein: CASSLAGGIETQYF
D gene: .; clone size: .; V gene: TRBV13; J gene: TRBJ2-3; CDR3 DNA: TGTGCCAGCAGCTTAGGCGGGAGTTTCACAGATACGCAGTATTTT; CDR3 protein: CASSLGGSFTDTQYF
D gene: TRBD2; clone size: .; V gene: TRBV28; J gene: TRBJ2-7; CDR3 DNA: TGTGCCAGCAGTTTTAGCGGGAGCTCCTACGAGCAGTACTTC; CDR3 protein: CASSFSGSSYEQYF
D gene: TRBD1; clone size: .; V gene: TRBV28; J gene: TRBJ2-7; CDR3 DNA: TGTGCCAGCAGTTTATACAGGGGCAGCTCCTACGAGCAGTACTTC; CDR3 protein: CASSLYRGSSYEQYF
D gene: .; clone size: .; V gene: TRBV7-2; J gene: TRBJ1-1; CDR3 DNA: TGTGCCAGCAGCTTACTGGGCGCTGAAGCTTTCTTT; CDR3 protein: CASSLLGAEAFF
D gene: TRBD1; clone size: .; V gene: TRBV11-2; J gene: TRBJ2-5; CDR3 DNA: TGTGCCAGCAGCTTATTCGGGACAGGGTTCCGGGAGACCCAGTACTTC; CDR3 protein: CASSLFGTGFRETQYF
D gene: TRBD2; clone size: .; V gene: TRBV5-6; J gene: TRBJ2-7; CDR3 DNA: TGTGCCAGCAGTAAGACGGGGGGGAGCTCCTACGAGCAGTACTTC; CDR3 protein: CASSKTGGSSYEQYF
D gene: .; clone size: .; V gene: TRBV4-1; J gene: TRBJ2-7; CDR3 DNA: TGCGCCAGCAGCCGAGAAGATGACAGGAACGCCTACGAGCAGTACTTC; CDR3 protein: CASSREDDRNAYEQYF
D gene: .; clone size: .; V gene: TRBV28; J gene: TRBJ2-7; CDR3 DNA: TGTGCCAGCAGTGTCAGGTCCCCCTACGAGCAGTACTTC; CDR3 protein: CASSVRSPYEQYF
D gene: TRBD2; clone size: .; V gene: TRBV5-1; J gene: TRBJ2-1; CDR3 DNA: TGCGCCAGCAGCCAAAGCGGGACCCAATACAATGAGCAGTTCTTC; CDR3 protein: CASSQSGTQYNEQFF
D gene: .; clone size: once; V gene: TRBV5-1; J gene: TRBJ2-7; CDR3 DNA: TGCGCCAGCAGCGGCAATGCGGGTTCGGGCGAGCAGTACTTC; CDR3 protein: CASSGNAGSGEQYF
D gene: .; clone size: .; V gene: TRBV4-2; J gene: TRBJ1-1; CDR3 DNA: TGTGCCAGCAGCCAACCAATCGGGAACACTGAAGCTTTCTTT; CDR3 protein: CASSQPIGNTEAFF
D gene: TRBD1; clone size: .; V gene: TRBV10-3; J gene: TRBJ2-3; CDR3 DNA: TGTGCCATCAGTGGGACAGGCCCTACACGTGATACGCAGTATTTT; CDR3 protein: CAISGTGPTRDTQYF
D gene: TRBD2; clone size: .; V gene: TRBV7-9; J gene: TRBJ2-1; CDR3 DNA: TGTGCCAGCATCCTCGGACTAGCGGGAGACAATGAGCAGTTCTTC; CDR3 protein: CASILGLAGDNEQFF
D gene: TRBD2; clone size: .; V gene: TRBV5-1; J gene: TRBJ2-1; CDR3 DNA: TGCGCCAGCAGCTGGAGCGGGAGCCCGGGAAATGAGCAGTTCTTC; CDR3 protein: CASSWSGSPGNEQFF
D gene: .; clone size: .; V gene: TRBV18; J gene: TRBJ2-1; CDR3 DNA: TGTGCCAGCTCACCTACCCAGAATTACAATGAGCAGTTCTTC; CDR3 protein: CASSPTQNYNEQFF
D gene: TRBD1; clone size: .; V gene: TRBV28; J gene: TRBJ1-1; CDR3 DNA: TGTGCCAGCAGTCCCCGACGGACAGGGACCGCCGGGGGGGCTTTCTTT; CDR3 protein: CASSPRRTGTAGGAFF
D gene: TRBD1; clone size: .; V gene: TRBV28; J gene: TRBJ2-7; CDR3 DNA: TGTGCCAGCAGGCGGGGACAGGGCTCCTACGAGCAGTACTTC; CDR3 protein: CASRRGQGSYEQYF
D gene: TRBD1; clone size: .; V gene: TRBV4-1; J gene: TRBJ1-4; CDR3 DNA: TGCGCCAGCAGCCAGAGACAGGGGGCAACTAATGAAAAACTGTTTTTT; CDR3 protein: CASSQRQGATNEKLFF